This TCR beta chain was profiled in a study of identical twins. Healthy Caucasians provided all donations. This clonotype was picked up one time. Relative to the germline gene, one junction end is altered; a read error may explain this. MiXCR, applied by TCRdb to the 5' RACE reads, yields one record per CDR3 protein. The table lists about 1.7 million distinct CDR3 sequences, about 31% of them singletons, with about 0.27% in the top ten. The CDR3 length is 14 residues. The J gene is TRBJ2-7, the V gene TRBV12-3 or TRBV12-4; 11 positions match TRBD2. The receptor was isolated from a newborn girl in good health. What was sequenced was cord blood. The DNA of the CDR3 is TGTGCCAGCAGTAGACTAGCGGGATCCTACGGGCAGTACTTC. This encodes CASSRLAGSYGQYF.